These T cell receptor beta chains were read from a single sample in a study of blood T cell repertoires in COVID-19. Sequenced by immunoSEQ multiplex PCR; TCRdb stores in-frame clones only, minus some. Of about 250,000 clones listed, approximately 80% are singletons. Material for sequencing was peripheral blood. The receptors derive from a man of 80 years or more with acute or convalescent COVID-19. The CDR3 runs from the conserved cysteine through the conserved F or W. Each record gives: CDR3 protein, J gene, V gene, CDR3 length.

CDR3aa: CASGTVVTDTQYF
j_gene: TRBJ2-3
v_gene: TRBV5-5
len: 13

CDR3aa: CAGRGGGGNIQYF
j_gene: TRBJ2-4
v_gene: TRBV6-6
len: 13

CDR3aa: CASRTGVGNQPQHF
j_gene: TRBJ1-5
v_gene: TRBV6-5
len: 14

CDR3aa: CASSPREGSEAFF
j_gene: TRBJ1-1
v_gene: TRBV5-1
len: 13

CDR3aa: CASSYDRGVSYEQYF
j_gene: TRBJ2-7
v_gene: TRBV5-6
len: 15

CDR3aa: CASSQETVLGNTIYF
j_gene: TRBJ1-3
v_gene: TRBV3-1/TRBV3-2
len: 15

CDR3aa: CASSPDRTNQPQHF
j_gene: TRBJ1-5
v_gene: TRBV7-3
len: 14

CDR3aa: CASSYTGPGTTTDTQYF
j_gene: TRBJ2-3
v_gene: TRBV7-3
len: 17

CDR3aa: CASRDRVYEQYF
j_gene: TRBJ2-7
v_gene: TRBV2
len: 12

CDR3aa: CASSFRRNQPQHF
j_gene: TRBJ1-5
v_gene: TRBV7-2
len: 13

CDR3aa: CASSLRTGGNYGYTF
j_gene: TRBJ1-2
v_gene: TRBV5-4
len: 15

CDR3aa: CASSRSGQGAKNIQYF
j_gene: TRBJ2-4
v_gene: TRBV27
len: 16

CDR3aa: CASSSPGQGTDTQYF
j_gene: TRBJ2-3
v_gene: TRBV28
len: 15

CDR3aa: CASRRQGANYGYTF
j_gene: TRBJ1-2
v_gene: TRBV28
len: 14

CDR3aa: CASSSDRGMTLHF
j_gene: TRBJ1-6
v_gene: TRBV5-4
len: 13

CDR3aa: CASSLEGRINTEAFF
j_gene: TRBJ1-1
v_gene: TRBV5-5
len: 15

CDR3aa: CASSIQDRVGANVLTF
j_gene: TRBJ2-6
v_gene: TRBV19
len: 16

CDR3aa: CATGRTGENTGELFF
j_gene: TRBJ2-2
v_gene: TRBV24-1
len: 15

CDR3aa: CASSSFRLAGALNEQFF
j_gene: TRBJ2-1
v_gene: TRBV28
len: 17

CDR3aa: CASSRGPYEQYF
j_gene: TRBJ2-7
v_gene: TRBV19
len: 12

CDR3aa: CASSQAWALGNTIYF
j_gene: TRBJ1-3
v_gene: TRBV4-1
len: 15

CDR3aa: CASSLKGSTGLNEQFF
j_gene: TRBJ2-1
v_gene: TRBV7-3
len: 16

CDR3aa: CATSDYDRVTGYTF
j_gene: TRBJ1-2
v_gene: TRBV24-1
len: 14

CDR3aa: CASSELHQGVETQYF
j_gene: TRBJ2-5
v_gene: TRBV6-1
len: 15

CDR3aa: CASSFSWTGVAKNIQYF
j_gene: TRBJ2-4
v_gene: TRBV27
len: 17

CDR3aa: CASSEVRDSYNSPLHF
j_gene: TRBJ1-6
v_gene: TRBV5-6
len: 16

CDR3aa: CASSEDPPHRPEQYF
j_gene: TRBJ2-7
v_gene: TRBV5-6
len: 15

CDR3aa: CASSNYRYSGANVLTF
j_gene: TRBJ2-6
v_gene: TRBV19
len: 16

CDR3aa: CASSPGGANTEAFF
j_gene: TRBJ1-1
v_gene: TRBV6-5
len: 14

CDR3aa: CASTAGFGAPNYGYTF
j_gene: TRBJ1-2
v_gene: TRBV5-1
len: 16

CDR3aa: CASSSDVASSPLHF
j_gene: TRBJ1-6
v_gene: TRBV7-9
len: 14

CDR3aa: CASSRGQGKYF
j_gene: TRBJ2-4
v_gene: TRBV18
len: 11

CDR3aa: CASSLGQPRSGNTIYF
j_gene: TRBJ1-3
v_gene: TRBV9
len: 16

CDR3aa: CASSLGWDTTYEQYF
j_gene: TRBJ2-7
v_gene: TRBV11-2
len: 15

CDR3aa: CASGRGNTEAFF
j_gene: TRBJ1-1
v_gene: TRBV19
len: 12

CDR3aa: CASSNPGDEKLFF
j_gene: TRBJ1-4
v_gene: TRBV6-5
len: 13

CDR3aa: CASSLQGHGLNEQFF
j_gene: TRBJ2-1
v_gene: TRBV5-8
len: 15

CDR3aa: CASSDGSLGSSGYTF
j_gene: TRBJ1-2
v_gene: TRBV6-4
len: 15

CDR3aa: CASSQLGGAAFF
j_gene: TRBJ1-1
v_gene: TRBV3-1/TRBV3-2
len: 12

CDR3aa: CASRWRGGYGYTF
j_gene: TRBJ1-2
v_gene: TRBV6-5
len: 13

CDR3aa: CASSAGTGGLSGMNTEAFF
j_gene: TRBJ1-1
v_gene: TRBV7-9
len: 19

CDR3aa: CASSLGTGATEAFF
j_gene: TRBJ1-1
v_gene: TRBV5-1
len: 14

CDR3aa: CASSVSGGRTGELFF
j_gene: TRBJ2-2
v_gene: TRBV9
len: 15

CDR3aa: CAWSRGVYNEQFF
j_gene: TRBJ2-1
v_gene: TRBV30
len: 13

CDR3aa: CASSFGEAGTEAFF
j_gene: TRBJ1-1
v_gene: TRBV5-4
len: 14

CDR3aa: CASSSQGGNQPQHF
j_gene: TRBJ1-5
v_gene: TRBV27
len: 14

CDR3aa: CASSFGQPPPQHF
j_gene: TRBJ1-5
v_gene: TRBV28
len: 13

CDR3aa: CASSLVVGQGKTQYF
j_gene: TRBJ2-5
v_gene: TRBV7-8
len: 15

CDR3aa: CASSLTSFPDTQYF
j_gene: TRBJ2-3
v_gene: TRBV7-2
len: 14

CDR3aa: CASSLGESSYNEQFF
j_gene: TRBJ2-1
v_gene: TRBV5-1
len: 15

CDR3aa: CASSPGPDRTDRNQPQHF
j_gene: TRBJ1-5
v_gene: TRBV4-2
len: 18

CDR3aa: CASSPRAYEQYF
j_gene: TRBJ2-7
v_gene: TRBV7-8
len: 12

CDR3aa: CASSLTHQETQYF
j_gene: TRBJ2-5
v_gene: TRBV18
len: 13

CDR3aa: CASTRGGHSNQPQHF
j_gene: TRBJ1-5
v_gene: TRBV19
len: 15

CDR3aa: CASSMGQTNSPLHF
j_gene: TRBJ1-6
v_gene: TRBV19
len: 14

CDR3aa: CASSNQGVKGYTF
j_gene: TRBJ1-2
v_gene: TRBV21-1
len: 13

CDR3aa: CASSLGATGPFSSTDTQYF
j_gene: TRBJ2-3
v_gene: TRBV5-1
len: 19